The source of this TCR beta chain is a study of beta chain features in type 1 diabetes (dated by TCRdb to the late 2010s). About the study as a whole: No differences in mean age, gender distribution, total cell number or subset yield were found between patients and healthy donors. In the study, recently diagnosed type 1 diabetes patients and matched healthy donors were compared on the TCRB repertoires of their sorted circulating CD4+ T cell subsets. A total of over 95,000,000 sorted cells were examined across all samples, and RNA yield correlated strongly with the number of cells per subset. Regulatory and stem cell-like memory subsets were obtained from only 8 patients and about eight healthy donors, while naive and central memory subsets were obtained from all 30 or so donors. Findings and caveats that apply to the study as a whole: In all four CD4+ subsets, TCRB CDR3 length was moderately but significantly shorter in type 1 diabetes patients. At VDJ recombination sites, patients with type 1 diabetes made fewer insertions and deleted more nucleotides, a pattern implying thymic rearrangement abnormalities. Because the HLA sub-analyses included only small numbers of individuals, any influence of HLA type on TCRB rearrangement was left unresolved. Naive, central memory and regulatory TCRB repertoires appeared more similar among patients than among healthy donors. Because cDNA was sequenced instead of genomic DNA, activated cells with high expression could be over-represented, although the groups did not differ in activation or CD3 levels. PCR might favor shorter templates, but patient and control samples were amplified and corrected together, so any skew would affect both groups equally.

Its CDR3 holds 14 amino acids, cysteine through phenylalanine. Of the read, only the CDR3 DNA is kept; its 42 bases are in frame from base 1. Trimmed from V: 5 bases; trimmed from J: 4 bases; junction bases lacking a gene match: 7. Looking up the germline V gene yields CDR1 SGHTA and CDR2 FQGNSA. This clone was detected a few times. Its binding antigen is unknown. Per-nucleotide qualities are absent, and no much larger clonotype sits a single base away. A single peripheral blood draw of approximately 120 mL on average was collected from each donor into heparinised tubes. Using a panel that included CD45RO, CCR7, CD25, CD127, CD95 and CD27, naive, central memory, regulatory and stem cell-like memory CD4+ T cells were sorted on a BD FACSAria II. A purity above 95% was achieved for all sorted populations. PBMCs were isolated immediately by Lymphoprep density gradient centrifugation and stained directly without culture. To minimize batch effects, samples were stained and sorted in pairs, one healthy donor with one patient per experiment.

The entire amount of isolated RNA was reverse transcribed using the High Capacity cDNA Reverse Transcription Kit, so the sequenced TCRB transcripts were expressed ones. Deep immunoSEQ sequencing was applied to naive, central memory and regulatory T cell samples, giving an average of roughly 3.5 million total reads per sample. Sorted cells were lysed in RLT buffer and RNA was extracted with DNase-treated RNeasy Micro or Mini kits, depending on cell number. To prevent cross-contamination, every cell subset was processed on its own, while patient and healthy donor samples were processed together. The immunoSEQ multiplex PCR was used to amplify TCRB sequences from cDNA, generating 87-bp fragments that spanned the CDR3 region. Sequencing of the amplicons was performed on the Illumina HiSeq platform. Per the authors' processing: PCR bias was corrected computationally using synthetic template baselines, and reads within Hamming distance 2 were collapsed, with unmergeable singletons discarded. Reads were aligned against IMGT so that V, D and J genes, CDR3 length and insertions or deletions at six rearrangement sites could be assigned. Within each subset, clonotype counts were normalized to the number of sorted cells before true diversity and Gini coefficients were calculated with the tcR R package. The overlap coefficient, calculated on TCRB nucleotide sequences, was used to measure repertoire sharing. The clones in this table, taken by TCRdb from immuneACCESS, are in-frame only. Not every clone is retained; where verified, under half of the shortfall comes from an unresolved V gene, and the cause of the rest is unknown. Clone size and V and J calls were adopted from that table, with D and trimming inferred from the DNA. Within this sample are about 120,000 clones, with 16% of them counted one time only. In total, the top ten clones hold 2.3% of the sample.

This TCR was sampled from a man aged 30-40 years with type 1 diabetes. Sequenced material: central memory CD4+ T cells from blood. The sequence links TRBV7-2 to TRBJ1-2, and TRBD1 matches 7 of the central bases. The sequence in DNA is TGTGCCAGCAGCGAGGGACAGCCCGCCTATGGCTACACCTTC. Translated, it reads CASSEGQPAYGYTF.